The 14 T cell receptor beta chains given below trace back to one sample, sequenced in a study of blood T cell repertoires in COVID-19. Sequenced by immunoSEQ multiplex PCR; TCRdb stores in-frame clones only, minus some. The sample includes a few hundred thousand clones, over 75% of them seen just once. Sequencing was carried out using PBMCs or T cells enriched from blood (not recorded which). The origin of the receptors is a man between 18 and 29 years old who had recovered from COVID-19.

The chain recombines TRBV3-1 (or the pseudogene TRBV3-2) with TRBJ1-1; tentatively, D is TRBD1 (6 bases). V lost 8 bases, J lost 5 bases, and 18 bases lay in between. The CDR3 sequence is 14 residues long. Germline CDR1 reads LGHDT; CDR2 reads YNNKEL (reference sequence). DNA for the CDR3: TGTGCCAGCCTGGAGACGGGGGGGGCTACTGAAGCTTTCTTT. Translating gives CASLETGGATEAFF.

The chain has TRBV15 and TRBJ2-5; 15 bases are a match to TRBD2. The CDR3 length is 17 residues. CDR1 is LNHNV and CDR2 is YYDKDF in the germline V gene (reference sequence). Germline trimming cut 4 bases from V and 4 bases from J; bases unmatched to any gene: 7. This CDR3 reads CATSTGLAGGPTETQYF. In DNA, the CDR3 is TGTGCCACCAGCACGGGACTAGCGGGGGGCCCGACAGAGACCCAGTACTTC.

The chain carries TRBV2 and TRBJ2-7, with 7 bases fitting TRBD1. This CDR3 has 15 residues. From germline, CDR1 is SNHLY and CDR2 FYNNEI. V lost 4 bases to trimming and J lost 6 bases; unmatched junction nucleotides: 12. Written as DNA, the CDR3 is TGTGCCAGCAGTGTCCTAGGTGAAGGGGGCGGCGAGCAGTACTTC. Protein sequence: CASSVLGEGGGEQYF.

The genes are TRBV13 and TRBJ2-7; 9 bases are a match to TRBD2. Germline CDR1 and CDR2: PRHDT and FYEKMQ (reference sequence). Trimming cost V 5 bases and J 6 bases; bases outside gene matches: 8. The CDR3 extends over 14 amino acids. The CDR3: CASSEAGTSFEQYF. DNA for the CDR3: TGTGCCAGCAGCGAAGCCGGGACTAGCTTCGAGCAGTACTTC.

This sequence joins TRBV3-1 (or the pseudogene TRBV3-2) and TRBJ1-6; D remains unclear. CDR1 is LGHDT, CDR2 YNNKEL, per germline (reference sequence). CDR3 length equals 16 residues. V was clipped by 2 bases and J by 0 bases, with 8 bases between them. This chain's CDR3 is CASSQRSGSYNSPLHF. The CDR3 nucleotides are TGTGCCAGCAGCCAACGGAGTGGCTCCTATAATTCACCCCTCCACTTT.

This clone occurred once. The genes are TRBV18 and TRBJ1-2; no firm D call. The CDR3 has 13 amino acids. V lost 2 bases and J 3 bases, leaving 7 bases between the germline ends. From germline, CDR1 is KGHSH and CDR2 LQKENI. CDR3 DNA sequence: TGTGCCAGCTCACCAGAGCCCGACTATGGCTACACCTTC. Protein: CASSPEPDYGYTF.

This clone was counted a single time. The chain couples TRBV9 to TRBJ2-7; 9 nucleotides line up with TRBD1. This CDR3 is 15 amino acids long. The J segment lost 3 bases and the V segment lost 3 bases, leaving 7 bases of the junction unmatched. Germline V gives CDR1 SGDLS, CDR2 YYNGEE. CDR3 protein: CASSAVGTGIYEQYF. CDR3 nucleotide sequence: TGTGCCAGCAGCGCAGTAGGGACAGGGATCTACGAGCAGTACTTC.

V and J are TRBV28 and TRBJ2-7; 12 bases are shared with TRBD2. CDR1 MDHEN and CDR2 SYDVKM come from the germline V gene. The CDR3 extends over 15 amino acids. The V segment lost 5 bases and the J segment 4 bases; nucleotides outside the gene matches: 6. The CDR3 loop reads CASSPTSGSGYEQYF. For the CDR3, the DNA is TGTGCCAGCAGTCCGACTAGCGGGAGCGGATACGAGCAGTACTTC.

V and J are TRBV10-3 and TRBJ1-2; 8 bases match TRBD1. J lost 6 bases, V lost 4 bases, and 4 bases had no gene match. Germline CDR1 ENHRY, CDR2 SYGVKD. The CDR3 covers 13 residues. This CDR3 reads CAISGLQGDGYTF. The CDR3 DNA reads TGTGCCATCAGTGGTCTACAGGGGGATGGCTACACCTTC.

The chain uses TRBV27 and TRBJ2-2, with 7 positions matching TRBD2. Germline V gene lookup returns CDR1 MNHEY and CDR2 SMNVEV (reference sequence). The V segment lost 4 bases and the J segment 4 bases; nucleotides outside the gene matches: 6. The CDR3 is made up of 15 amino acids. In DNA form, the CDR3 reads TGTGCCAGCAGTTGGGGAGGGGCTAGCACCGGGGAGCTGTTTTTT. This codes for CASSWGGASTGELFF.

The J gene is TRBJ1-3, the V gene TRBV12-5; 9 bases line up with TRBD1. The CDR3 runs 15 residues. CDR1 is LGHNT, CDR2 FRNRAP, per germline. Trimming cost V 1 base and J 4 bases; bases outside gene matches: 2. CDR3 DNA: TGTGCTAGTGGTTTGGAAGGGACAGGGGGAAACACCATATATTTT. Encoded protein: CASGLEGTGGNTIYF.

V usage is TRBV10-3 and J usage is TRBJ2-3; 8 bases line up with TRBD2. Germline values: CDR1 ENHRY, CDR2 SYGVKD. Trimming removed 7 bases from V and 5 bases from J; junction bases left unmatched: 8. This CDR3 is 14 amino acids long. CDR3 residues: CAITGRGAEDTQYF. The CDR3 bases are TGTGCCATCACTGGGCGGGGGGCCGAAGATACGCAGTATTTT.

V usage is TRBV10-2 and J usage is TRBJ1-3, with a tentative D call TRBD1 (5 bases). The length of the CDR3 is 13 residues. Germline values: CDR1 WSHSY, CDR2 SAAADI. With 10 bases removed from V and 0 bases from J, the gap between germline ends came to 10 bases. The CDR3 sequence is CATSGGSGNTIYF. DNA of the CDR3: TGCGCCACGAGCGGGGGCTCTGGAAACACCATATATTTT.

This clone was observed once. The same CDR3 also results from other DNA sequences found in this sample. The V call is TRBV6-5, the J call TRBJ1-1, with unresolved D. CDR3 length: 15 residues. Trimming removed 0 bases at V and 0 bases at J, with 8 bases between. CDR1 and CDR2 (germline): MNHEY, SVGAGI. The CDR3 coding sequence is TGTGCCAGCAGTTACTCTACATCTCTGAACACTGAAGCTTTCTTT. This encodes CASSYSTSLNTEAFF.